One and the same sample provided the 11 T cell receptor beta chains below, sequenced in a study of T-cell memory formation after mild COVID-19. A single record per CDR3 protein comes from TCRdb applying MiXCR to the 5' RACE reads. The sample gives 580,000 or so distinct CDR3 sequences, about 18% of which show up once; about 8.6% is in the top ten. Sequenced input: PBMCs or a T cell subset sorted from them (not recorded which). The receptor source for this set is an adult woman who had mild COVID-19 (a few samples of this study predate the infection). Cell type and time point are not known.

This chain joins TRBV6-1 and TRBJ2-3; unclear D gene. Per germline, CDR1 MNHNS and CDR2 SASEGT. The CDR3 runs 13 residues. The germline V and J ends were trimmed by 4 bases and 1 base, with 6 bases remaining between them. The CDR3 is CASSAVGTDTQYF. CDR3 in DNA: TGTGCCAGCAGTGCAGTGGGCACAGATACGCAGTATTTT.

This chain uses TRBV7-7 with TRBJ2-5; D remains ambiguous. The germline V gene has CDR1 SSHAT and CDR2 FNYEAQ (reference sequence). This CDR3 is 15 amino acids long. V shed 1 base and J shed 1 base, with 10 bases lying between them. This CDR3 is CASSLGTVGQETQYF. The CDR3 DNA is TGTGCCAGCAGCTTAGGAACGGTCGGCCAAGAGACCCAGTACTTC. Full variable domain (rest looked up from reference TRBV7-7 and TRBJ2-5): GAGVSQSPRYKVTKRGQDVTLRCDPISSHATLYWYQQALGQGPEFLTYFNYEAQPDKSGLPSDRFSAERPEGSISTLTIQRTEQRDSAMYRCASSLGTVGQETQYFGPGTRLLVL.

V usage is TRBV7-9 and J usage is TRBJ1-4; the match to TRBD1 covers 9 bases. The V gene's germline CDR1 is SEHNR and CDR2 FQNEAQ (reference sequence). The length of the CDR3 is 14 residues. V gave up 5 bases and J gave up 8 bases; unmatched junction bases: 6. As DNA, the CDR3 is TGTGCCAGCAGCCATACAGGGGGCTCCGAAAAACTGTTTTTT. Its protein product is CASSHTGGSEKLFF.

The gene calls are TRBV10-3 and TRBJ1-5; TRBD1 might be the D (5 bases). Looked up from germline, CDR1 is ENHRY and CDR2 is SYGVKD. The CDR3 spans 14 residues. V dropped 4 bases and J dropped 4 bases, with 11 bases sitting between them. CDR3 loop: CAISAGEVNQPQHF. CDR3 nucleotides: TGTGCCATCAGTGCGGGGGAAGTAAATCAGCCCCAGCATTTT.

The rearrangement links TRBV7-9 to TRBJ2-1; D perhaps matches TRBD2 (6 bases). Trimming removed 0 bases at V and 4 bases at J, with 16 bases between. Germline V gene sequence: CDR1 SEHNR, CDR2 FQNEAQ (reference sequence). The CDR3 is 17 amino acids. As DNA, the CDR3 is TGTGCCAGCAGCTTAGCCCCGGGAGACGGATCATACAATGAGCAGTTCTTC. It is translated as CASSLAPGDGSYNEQFF.

The chain uses TRBV7-2 and TRBJ2-7; tentatively, D is TRBD1 (5 bases). V was pared by 5 bases and J by 3 bases, with 17 bases between. CDR1 and CDR2 from the germline V gene are SGHTA and FQGNSA. This CDR3 has 15 residues. The CDR3 loop reads CASSLQGSAHYEQYF. The CDR3 nucleotides read TGTGCCAGCAGCCTCCAGGGTTCTGCGCACTACGAGCAGTACTTC.

This clonotype was found a few times. V is TRBV9 and J is TRBJ1-1, with 7 positions matching TRBD1. The CDR3 runs 16 residues. CDR1 SGDLS and CDR2 YYNGEE come from the germline V gene. Trimming removed 7 bases from V and 0 bases from J; junction bases left unmatched: 12. CDR3 loop: CASGGKGAPLNTEAFF. The CDR3 coding sequence is TGTGCCAGCGGGGGAAAGGGGGCGCCCCTGAACACTGAAGCTTTCTTT.

This sequence joins TRBV7-2 and TRBJ2-5; D is possibly TRBD1 or TRBD2 (6 bases each). The V end lost 5 bases, the J end lost 1 base, and 17 bases lay between the germline ends. Germline CDR1 SGHTA, CDR2 FQGNSA. This CDR3 contains 16 residues. CDR3 sequence: CASSPMTRGFQETQYF. Written as DNA, the CDR3 is TGTGCCAGCAGCCCGATGACTAGGGGGTTCCAAGAGACCCAGTACTTC.

The J gene is TRBJ1-2, the V gene TRBV29-1; D is uncertain. V was trimmed by 6 bases and J by 4 bases, leaving 9 bases between them. This CDR3 spans 11 amino acids. Per the germline V gene, CDR1 is SQVTM and CDR2 is ANQGSEA. The CDR3 nucleotides read TGCAGCGTCCGATCTCTCTATGGCTACACCTTC. Its translation: CSVRSLYGYTF.

The chain links TRBV12-3 or TRBV12-4 to TRBJ2-6, with D tentatively TRBD2 (7 bases). The CDR3 spans 18 residues. V was cut by 3 bases and J by 0 bases, with 15 bases left in between. The CDR3 DNA reads TGTGCCAGCAGTTTGAGAACAGGGAGGGGCTCTGGGGCCAACGTCCTGACTTTC. Its translation is CASSLRTGRGSGANVLTF.

V usage is TRBV20-1 and J usage is TRBJ2-3; either TRBD1 or TRBD2 may fit D (5 bases each). Deletions cut 0 bases from V and 6 bases from J, with 19 bases between. The CDR3 is 16 amino acids. The germline gives CDR1 DFQATT, CDR2 SNEGSKA (reference sequence). The CDR3 here is CSARDLKSEGPDTQYF. The CDR3 nucleotides read TGCAGTGCTAGAGACCTTAAAAGTGAGGGACCGGATACGCAGTATTTT.